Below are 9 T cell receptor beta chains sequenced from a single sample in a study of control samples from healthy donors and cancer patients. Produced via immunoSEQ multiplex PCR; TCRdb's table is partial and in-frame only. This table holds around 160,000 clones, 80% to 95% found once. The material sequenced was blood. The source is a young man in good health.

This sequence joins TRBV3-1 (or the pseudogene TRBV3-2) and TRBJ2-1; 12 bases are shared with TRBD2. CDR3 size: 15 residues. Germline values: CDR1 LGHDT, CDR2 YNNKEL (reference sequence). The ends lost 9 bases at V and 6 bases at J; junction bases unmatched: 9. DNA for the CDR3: TGTGCCAGTTGGACTAGCGGGACCCCCCGCAATGAGCAGTTCTTC. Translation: CASWTSGTPRNEQFF.

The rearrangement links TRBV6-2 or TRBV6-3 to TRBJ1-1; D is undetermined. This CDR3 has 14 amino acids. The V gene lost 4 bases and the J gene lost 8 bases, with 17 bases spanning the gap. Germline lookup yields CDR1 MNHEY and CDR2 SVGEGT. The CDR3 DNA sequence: TGTGCCAGCAGTTCCACCCCTTCCCAATCAGAAGCTTTCTTT. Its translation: CASSSTPSQSEAFF.

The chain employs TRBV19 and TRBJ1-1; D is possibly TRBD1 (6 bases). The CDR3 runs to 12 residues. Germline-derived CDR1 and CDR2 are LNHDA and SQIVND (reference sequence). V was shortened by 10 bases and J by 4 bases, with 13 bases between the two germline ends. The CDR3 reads CAITQGGTEAFF. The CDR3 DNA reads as TGTGCCATTACACAGGGCGGCACTGAAGCTTTCTTT.

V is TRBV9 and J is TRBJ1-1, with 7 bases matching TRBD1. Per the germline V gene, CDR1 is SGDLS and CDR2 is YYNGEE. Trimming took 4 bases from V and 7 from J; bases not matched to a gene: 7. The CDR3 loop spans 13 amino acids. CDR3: CASSPRQGGEAFF. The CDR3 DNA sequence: TGTGCCAGCAGCCCCAGACAGGGTGGTGAAGCTTTCTTT.

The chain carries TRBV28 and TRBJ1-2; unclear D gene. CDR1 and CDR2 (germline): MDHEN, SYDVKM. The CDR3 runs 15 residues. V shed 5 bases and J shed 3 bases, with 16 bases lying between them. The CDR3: CASSPPTRDDYGYTF. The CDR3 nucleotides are TGTGCCAGCAGTCCGCCCACGAGGGATGACTATGGCTACACCTTC.

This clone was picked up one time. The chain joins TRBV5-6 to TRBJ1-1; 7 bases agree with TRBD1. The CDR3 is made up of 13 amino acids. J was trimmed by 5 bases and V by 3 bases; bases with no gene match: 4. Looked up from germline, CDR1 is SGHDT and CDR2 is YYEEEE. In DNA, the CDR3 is TGTGCCAGCAGCTATATCAGGGGGACTGAAGCTTTCTTT. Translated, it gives CASSYIRGTEAFF.

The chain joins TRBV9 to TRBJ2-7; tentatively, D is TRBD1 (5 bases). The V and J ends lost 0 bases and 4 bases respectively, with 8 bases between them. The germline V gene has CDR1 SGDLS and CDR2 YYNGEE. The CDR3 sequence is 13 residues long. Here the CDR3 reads CASSVEAGYEQYF. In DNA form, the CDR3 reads TGTGCCAGCAGCGTAGAAGCAGGGTACGAGCAGTACTTC.

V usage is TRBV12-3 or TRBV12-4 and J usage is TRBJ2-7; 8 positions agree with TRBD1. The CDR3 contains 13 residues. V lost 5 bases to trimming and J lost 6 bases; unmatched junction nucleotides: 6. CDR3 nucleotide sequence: TGTGCCAGCAGTACCCCAGGGGGCCGCGAGCAGTACTTC. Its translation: CASSTPGGREQYF.

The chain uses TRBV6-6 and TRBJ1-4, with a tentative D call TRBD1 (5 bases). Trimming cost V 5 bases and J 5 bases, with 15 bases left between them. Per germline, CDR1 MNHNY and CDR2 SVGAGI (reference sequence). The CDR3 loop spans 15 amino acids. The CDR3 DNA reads TGTGCCAGCAGTCCTAGACAGTGGGGGAATGAAAAACTGTTTTTT. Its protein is CASSPRQWGNEKLFF.